The present T cell receptor beta chain was sequenced within a study of blood T cell repertoires in COVID-19. Trimming cost V 2 bases and J 8 bases; bases outside gene matches: 6. CDR1 is SGHAT and CDR2 is FQNNGV in the germline V gene. The CDR3 totals 16 residues. The table came from immunoSEQ multiplex PCR; TCRdb's copy has only in-frame clones and leaves some out. Here the sample spans approximately 210,000 clones, approximately 84% being singletons. This clone was seen only once. The sample consisted of peripheral blood. V usage is TRBV11-2 and J usage is TRBJ2-1, with 13 bases identical to TRBD2. This receptor was identified in a woman in her sixties or seventies with active or convalescent COVID-19. CDR3: CASSLLLAGGPYEQFF. In DNA form, the CDR3 reads TGTGCCAGCAGCTTACTACTAGCGGGAGGGCCGTATGAGCAGTTCTTC.